This T cell receptor (beta chain) comes out of a study of T cells expressing NK-cell markers. TCRdb reprocessed the 5' RACE reads, keeping one entry per CDR3 protein, no DNA. Listed are a few hundred thousand distinct CDR3 sequences; around 0.42% falls within the top ten. Material for sequencing was blood T cells: a sorted CD56 or NKG2C T cell subset, CD4+ or CD8+ T cells, or bulk PBMC T cells (not recorded which). This sequence was found in a man aged 18-30 years in good health.

The CDR3 reads CSVATLQEGTGELFF. The chain employs TRBV29-1 and TRBJ2-2. Per the germline V gene, CDR1 is SQVTM and CDR2 is ANQGSEA. The CDR3 contains 15 residues.